The clone carrying this T cell receptor beta chain has ten or more counts. These data come from a study of neurological immune-mediated disorders. In TCRdb, the 5' RACE reads were re-called with MiXCR into one record per CDR3 protein. This sample has around 32,000 distinct CDR3 sequences; 12% occur once, and the top ten carry about 5.6%. Losses at the gene ends were 0 bases for V and 8 bases for J; bases not matched to a gene: 2. The CDR3 runs 13 residues. In germline, CDR1 is LGHNA, CDR2 YSLEER. This chain connects TRBV4-3 to TRBJ1-2, with 8 bases lining up with TRBD1. The clonotype originates from a woman aged 55-70 years in good health. Sequenced sample: PBMCs. Here the CDR3 DNA reads TGCGCCAGCAGCCAAGAGACAGGGGCCGGCTACACCTTC. This translates into CASSQETGAGYTF.